These 22 T cell receptor beta chains originate from one sample sequenced in a study of response to subunit inactivated influenza vaccine. TCRdb reanalysed the RT-PCR reads using MiXCR and keeps one entry per CDR3 protein. This sample has 500,000 to 650,000 distinct CDR3 sequences, with approximately 7.1% found just once. Sample: PBMCs from blood, taken 23 months after vaccination. Source of these receptors: a man between 50 and 69 years old who received an inactivated influenza vaccine.

This clonotype has more than one count but fewer than ten. A read error is possible here, since a much larger clone lies one base away. The chain couples TRBV6-5 to TRBJ1-6; a possible D gene is TRBD1 (5 bases). Looked up from germline, CDR1 is MNHEY and CDR2 is SVGAGI. Trimming took 2 bases from V and 12 from J, leaving 14 bases between them. This CDR3 is 14 amino acids long. CDR3 nucleotide sequence: TGTGCCAGCAGTTACGCAGGTGGGGGTGGACCCCTCCACTTT. Translation: CASSYAGGGGPLHF.

This clonotype has a count of ten or more. V gene TRBV28 combines with J gene TRBJ2-1, with TRBD2 matching 10 bases. The CDR3 has 17 amino acids. J lost 5 bases, V lost 4 bases, and 11 bases had no gene match. Germline values: CDR1 MDHEN, CDR2 SYDVKM. Here the CDR3 reads CASSSLGLAVINNEQFF. The CDR3 DNA reads as TGTGCCAGCAGTTCCCTCGGACTAGCGGTAATTAACAATGAGCAGTTCTTC.

The sample holds a few counts of this clonotype. The chain combines TRBV6-5 with TRBJ2-1, with D uncertain. Trimming pared 0 bases from V and 3 bases from J, leaving 12 bases between. This CDR3 has 16 amino acids. From germline, CDR1 is MNHEY and CDR2 SVGAGI. The CDR3 region has the DNA TGTGCCAGCAGTTACTCGAAAGGACCCTACTACAATGAGCAGTTCTTC. Amino acid sequence: CASSYSKGPYYNEQFF.

This clonotype was seen ten or more times. The DNA of the CDR3 is TGTGCCAGCAGCTTGGAACGGGACTCCACAGATACGCAGTATTTT. Its translation: CASSLERDSTDTQYF. The rearrangement joins TRBV5-6 to TRBJ2-3; maybe TRBD2 (6 bases). The germline gives CDR1 SGHDT, CDR2 YYEEEE. V lost 0 bases and J lost 2, with 10 bases in between. This CDR3 contains 15 residues.

This clonotype has only a few counts. V and J are TRBV7-2 and TRBJ1-5; 7 bases agree with TRBD1. V was pared by 4 bases and J by 3 bases, with 6 bases of the junction left unmatched. CDR1 is SGHTA and CDR2 is FQGNSA in the germline V gene. CDR3 length equals 15 residues. The CDR3 DNA reads as TGTGCCAGCAGCTCAGAGACAGGGACCAATCAGCCCCAGCATTTT. It yields the protein CASSSETGTNQPQHF.

About this clonotype: Sequence at one end of the junction differs from germline and may be a read error. CDR3 residues: CSSSQVRTALQETQYF. The CDR3 coding sequence is TGCTCCAGCAGCCAAGTCAGGACAGCCTTACAAGAGACCCAGTACTTC. V usage is TRBV4-3 and J usage is TRBJ2-5, with D tentatively TRBD1 (6 bases). CDR1 and CDR2 from the germline V gene are LGHNA and YSLEER. The CDR3 has 16 amino acids.

Only a few counts were recorded for this clonotype. The V and J genes are TRBV20-1 and TRBJ2-3; D call uncertain. Trimming cost V 0 bases and J 2 bases, with 12 bases left between them. The CDR3 runs 15 residues. Germline CDR1 and CDR2: DFQATT and SNEGSKA (reference sequence). The CDR3 DNA follows: TGCAGTGCTAGAGATCTGGAGCGTCCCACAGATACGCAGTATTTT. It encodes CSARDLERPTDTQYF.

This clonotype came up many times. The chain uses TRBV7-7 and TRBJ2-3; no clear D. The CDR3 loop spans 16 amino acids. Germline-derived CDR1 and CDR2 are SSHAT and FNYEAQ (reference sequence). V gave up 5 bases and J gave up 4 bases, with 19 bases separating them. The CDR3 here is CASSRRSGSGSDTQYF. CDR3 DNA sequence: TGTGCCAGCAGCCGACGGTCAGGATCCGGGTCAGATACGCAGTATTTT.

This clonotype has just a few counts. V and J are TRBV27 and TRBJ1-2; 8 nucleotides agree with TRBD1. CDR1 and CDR2 from the germline V gene are MNHEY and SMNVEV (reference sequence). The CDR3 is 14 residues long. Germline trimming cut 8 bases from V and 5 bases from J; bases unmatched to any gene: 10. For the CDR3, the DNA is TGTGCCAGCGCAGGGGGCGCATCCCCTTATGGCTACACCTTC. Its protein is CASAGGASPYGYTF.

This clonotype was observed many times. The V gene is TRBV24-1, the J gene TRBJ2-3; D unresolved. The germline gives CDR1 KGHDR, CDR2 SFDVKD. This CDR3 has 17 residues. Trimming took off 0 bases at V and 1 base at J, with 13 bases between the two ends. The CDR3 region is CATSDLRAGEGTDTQYF. Here the CDR3 DNA reads TGTGCCACCAGTGATTTGCGGGCTGGTGAAGGCACAGATACGCAGTATTTT.

V is TRBV7-9 and J is TRBJ2-1, with D hard to call. V lost 5 bases to trimming and J lost 12 bases, with 23 bases between them. The CDR3 covers 15 residues. Germline CDR1 SEHNR, CDR2 FQNEAQ (reference sequence). For the CDR3, the DNA is TGTGCCAGCAGCCCATCAGCCCGACCCGCCATCGTGCAGTTCTTC. Protein sequence: CASSPSARPAIVQFF.

This clonotype occurred many times. This rearrangement joins TRBV4-1 to TRBJ2-2; 7 bases are shared with TRBD2. The junction had 8 bases not matched to a gene; V was cut back by 4 bases and J by 0 bases. This CDR3 has 17 amino acids. Germline V gives CDR1 MGHRA, CDR2 YSYEKL. The CDR3 is CASSPVGGITNTGELFF. In DNA form, the CDR3 reads TGCGCCAGCAGCCCCGTCGGGGGGATAACGAACACCGGGGAGCTGTTTTTT.

The chain couples TRBV7-9 to TRBJ1-1; TRBD1 agrees at 7 bases. This CDR3 spans 16 amino acids. Per the germline V gene, CDR1 is SEHNR and CDR2 is FQNEAQ (reference sequence). Unmatched junction bases numbered 10, after V lost 4 bases and J lost 2 bases. The CDR3 spells CASSSAGQHYNTEAFF. Written as DNA, the CDR3 is TGTGCCAGCAGCTCCGCGGGACAGCATTATAACACTGAAGCTTTCTTT.

This chain connects TRBV24-1 to TRBJ2-1; 15 bases are shared with TRBD2. This CDR3 spans 16 amino acids. Trimming removed 3 bases from V and 6 bases from J; junction bases left unmatched: 2. From germline, CDR1 is KGHDR and CDR2 SFDVKD. CDR3: CATSDPGLAGGNEQFF. DNA for the CDR3: TGTGCCACCAGTGATCCGGGACTAGCGGGAGGCAATGAGCAGTTCTTC.

This clonotype was found a few times. Written as DNA, the CDR3 is TGTGCCAGCAGCAGGGACCGATACTCTGGGGCCAACGTCCTGACTTTC. Protein product: CASSRDRYSGANVLTF. The chain employs TRBV6-2 or TRBV6-3 and TRBJ2-6; perhaps D is TRBD1 or TRBD2 (5 bases each). The germline V gene has CDR1 MNHEY and CDR2 SVGEGT. V lost 6 bases, J lost 0 bases, and 12 bases lay in between. The length of the CDR3 is 16 residues.

This clonotype was observed a few times. The rearrangement joins TRBV18 to TRBJ2-2, with a possible D match to TRBD2 (6 bases). Trimming removed 2 bases from V and 4 bases from J, with 11 bases in between. This CDR3 is built from 15 residues. Germline V gene lookup returns CDR1 KGHSH and CDR2 LQKENI. This chain's CDR3 is CASSPVEGSTGELFF. The CDR3 nucleotides are TGTGCCAGCTCACCAGTGGAGGGTTCCACCGGGGAGCTGTTTTTT. The variable domain in full, completed from reference TRBV18 and TRBJ2-2, reads NAGVMQNPRHLVRRRGQEARLRCSPMKGHSHVYWYRQLPEEGLKFMVYLQKENIIDESGMPKERFSAEFPKEGPSILRIQQVVRGDSAAYFCASSPVEGSTGELFFGEGSRLTVL.

This clonotype was counted a few times. This sequence joins TRBV5-5 and TRBJ1-5, with a weak D call TRBD1 (6 bases). V was cut by 2 bases and J by 2 bases, with 14 bases left in between. This CDR3 has 16 residues. Germline CDR1 is SGHKS and CDR2 is YYEKEE (reference sequence). The CDR3 bases are TGTGCCAGCAGCTTAGGCCTGGGACAACGCAATCAGCCCCAGCATTTT. Translated, it gives CASSLGLGQRNQPQHF.

This CDR3 reads CASSLPTGTSGRAIGELFF. CDR3 DNA: TGTGCCAGCAGTTTACCGACAGGGACTAGCGGGAGGGCCATCGGGGAGCTGTTTTTT. The V gene is TRBV12-3 or TRBV12-4, the J gene TRBJ2-2, with 16 bases matching TRBD2. The CDR3 covers 19 residues. V lost 2 bases, J lost 7 bases, and 10 bases stayed unmatched.

This clonotype was seen repeatedly, ten times or more. The junction shows a germline mismatch at one end, possibly a read error. The chain is built from TRBV24-1 and TRBJ1-2, with unresolved D. Germline values: CDR1 KGHDR, CDR2 SFDVKD. The CDR3 is 12 amino acids. CDR3 residues: CATSGPYGGYTF. The CDR3 nucleotides are TGTGCCACGAGTGGCCCATACGGTGGCTACACCTTC.

The rearrangement joins TRBV29-1 to TRBJ2-1; tentatively, D is TRBD1 or TRBD2 (7 bases each). The CDR3 covers 14 residues. In germline, CDR1 is SQVTM, CDR2 ANQGSEA. Trimming pared 7 bases from V and 6 bases from J, leaving 19 bases between. Written as DNA, the CDR3 is TGCAGCGCCCAGTCAGGGGGGGCGCGCAATGAGCAGTTCTTC. Encoded protein: CSAQSGGARNEQFF.

This chain uses TRBV20-1 with TRBJ2-1, with 9 nucleotides matching TRBD2. Germline V CDR1 and CDR2: DFQATT, SNEGSKA (reference sequence). This CDR3 region has 13 residues. The V segment lost 6 bases and the J segment 9 bases; nucleotides outside the gene matches: 9. CDR3 sequence: CSAPTSGQVEQFF. The DNA for the CDR3 is TGCAGTGCCCCGACTAGCGGACAAGTTGAGCAGTTCTTC.

This clonotype was seen a few times. The junction does not match germline at one end; this may be a read error. The chain combines TRBV6-1 with TRBJ2-1, with D perhaps TRBD2 (5 bases). The CDR3 is made up of 15 amino acids. CDR1 and CDR2 from the germline V gene are MNHNS and SASEGT. This CDR3 reads CASREAQRPYNEQFF. The CDR3 DNA reads as TGTGCCAGCAGAGAAGCCCAGCGGCCATACAATGAGCAGTTCTTC.